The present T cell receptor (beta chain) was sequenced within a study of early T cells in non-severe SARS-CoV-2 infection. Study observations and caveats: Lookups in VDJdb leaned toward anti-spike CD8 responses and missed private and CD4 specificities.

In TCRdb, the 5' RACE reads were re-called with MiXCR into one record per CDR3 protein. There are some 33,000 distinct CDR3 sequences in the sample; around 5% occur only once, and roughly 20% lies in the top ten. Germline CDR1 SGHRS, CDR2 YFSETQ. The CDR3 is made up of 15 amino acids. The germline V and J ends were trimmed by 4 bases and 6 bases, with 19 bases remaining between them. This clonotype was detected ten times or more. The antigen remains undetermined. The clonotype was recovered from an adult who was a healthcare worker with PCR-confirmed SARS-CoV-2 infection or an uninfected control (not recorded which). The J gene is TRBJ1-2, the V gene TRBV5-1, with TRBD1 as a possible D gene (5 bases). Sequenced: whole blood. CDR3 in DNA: TGCGCCAGCAGCCTGGCCCCCCCAGGGACCGATGGCTACACCTTC. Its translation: CASSLAPPGTDGYTF.